A selection of T cell receptor beta chains follows, all from one sample in a study of T cell responses to AZD1222 COVID-19 vaccine. Assay used: immunoSEQ multiplex PCR; TCRdb lists only in-frame clones, some missing. Here the sample spans some 55,000 clones, roughly 85% being singletons. Sequenced here: peripheral blood, sampled on day 0 of AZD1222 vaccination. Receptors originate from an adult in good health. CDR3s include the opening cysteine and the closing phenylalanine or tryptophan. D genes are given only for firm matches. The size entry is marked missing in some rows and otherwise reads once, few, many or a size class.

D,size,V,J,CDR3,DNA
-,-,TRBV19,TRBJ2-7,CATRDQMGEQYF,TGTGCCACTCGGGACCAGATGGGCGAGCAGTACTTC
-,-,TRBV25-1,TRBJ1-2,CASSSPGWVEANYGYTF,TGTGCCAGCAGTAGTCCAGGGTGGGTGGAAGCTAACTATGGCTACACCTTC
-,-,TRBV7-9,TRBJ1-6,CASSLETNSPLHF,TGTGCCAGCAGCTTAGAGACCAATTCACCCCTCCACTTT
TRBD2,-,TRBV30,TRBJ2-7,CAWSPSGGGYEQYF,TGTGCCTGGAGTCCCTCGGGAGGGGGCTACGAGCAGTACTTC
TRBD1,-,TRBV5-1,TRBJ2-7,CASSQTRTGSYEQYF,TGCGCCAGCAGCCAAACCCGGACAGGGAGCTACGAGCAGTACTTC
-,-,TRBV18,TRBJ1-2,CASSPTTGANYGYTF,TGTGCCAGCTCACCAACGACGGGGGCAAACTATGGCTACACCTTC
-,few,TRBV18,TRBJ1-4,CASSPQGTLGANEKLFF,TGTGCCAGCTCACCACAGGGGACCTTAGGAGCTAATGAAAAACTGTTTTTT
TRBD1,-,TRBV6-5,TRBJ1-1,CASSSTGVYTEAFF,TGTGCCAGCAGTTCGACAGGGGTTTACACTGAAGCTTTCTTT
-,-,TRBV5-1,TRBJ2-5,CASSEGLEETQYF,TGCGCCAGCAGTGAGGGTTTGGAAGAGACCCAGTACTTC
-,-,TRBV9,TRBJ1-5,CASSAPGDNQPQHF,TGTGCCAGCAGCGCCCCCGGGGACAATCAGCCCCAGCATTTT
-,few,TRBV19,TRBJ1-2,CASRTGEGYTF,TGTGCCAGTAGGACAGGTGAAGGCTACACCTTC
-,-,TRBV5-4,TRBJ1-4,CASSQGQTNEKLFF,TGTGCCAGCAGCCAGGGACAAACTAATGAAAAACTGTTTTTT
TRBD2,-,TRBV19,TRBJ2-7,CASSPGLAGDSYEQYF,TGTGCCAGTAGTCCAGGACTAGCGGGGGACTCCTACGAGCAGTACTTC
TRBD1,-,TRBV7-8,TRBJ1-4,CASRGDRDGGEKLFF,TGTGCCAGCAGAGGGGACAGGGATGGCGGTGAAAAACTGTTTTTT
-,-,TRBV30,TRBJ1-2,CAWTRGRGYTF,TGTGCCTGGACAAGGGGCAGAGGCTACACCTTC
TRBD1,-,TRBV19,TRBJ1-1,CASRQGSTEAFF,TGTGCCAGTCGACAGGGGAGCACTGAAGCTTTCTTT
-,-,TRBV21-1,TRBJ1-6,CASSKGGRESSYNSPLHF,TGTGCCAGCAGCAAAGGGGGGAGGGAAAGCTCCTATAATTCACCCCTCCACTTT
-,-,TRBV6-5,TRBJ2-1,CASSQAGREQFF,TGTGCCAGCTCGCAGGCAGGCAGAGAGCAGTTCTTC
-,-,TRBV3-1/TRBV3-2,TRBJ2-1,CASSQSEGGQFF,TGTGCCAGCAGCCAATCAGAGGGAGGGCAGTTCTTC
TRBD1,once,TRBV28,TRBJ1-5,CASSHRQGIQPQHF,TGTGCCAGCAGTCATAGACAGGGGATCCAGCCCCAGCATTTT
TRBD1,-,TRBV19,TRBJ2-7,CASSLGQASYEQYF,TGTGCCAGTAGTCTGGGACAGGCCAGCTACGAGCAGTACTTC
-,-,TRBV18,TRBJ2-3,CASSREYLSTDTQYF,TGTGCCAGCTCTCGGGAGTACCTCAGCACAGATACGCAGTATTTT
-,few,TRBV18,TRBJ1-2,CASSPDRSNYGYTF,TGTGCCAGCTCACCCGACAGGTCTAACTATGGCTACACCTTC
TRBD1,-,TRBV5-1,TRBJ1-2,CASSLGGTGGEGYTF,TGCGCCAGCAGCTTGGGAGGGACAGGGGGTGAAGGCTACACCTTC
-,-,TRBV11-2,TRBJ2-7,CASSLEGQMGYEQYF,TGTGCCAGCAGCTTAGAGGGTCAGATGGGCTACGAGCAGTACTTC
-,-,TRBV18,TRBJ1-5,CASSPDTMNQPQHF,TGTGCCAGCTCACCGGACACCATGAATCAGCCCCAGCATTTT
-,-,TRBV21-1,TRBJ1-2,CASSSTSYGYTF,TGTGCCAGCAGCTCGACATCCTATGGCTACACCTTC
TRBD1,-,TRBV28,TRBJ1-5,CASSLTGGRQPQHF,TGTGCCAGCAGCCTGACAGGGGGACGACAGCCCCAGCATTTT
-,-,TRBV5-1,TRBJ2-2,CASSPHLQDGELFF,TGCGCCAGCAGCCCTCACCTTCAGGACGGGGAGCTGTTTTTT
-,-,TRBV4-2,TRBJ2-5,CASSQDLRTVVVETQYF,TGTGCCAGCAGCCAAGATCTGAGAACGGTGGTTGTAGAGACCCAGTACTTC
-,-,TRBV7-3,TRBJ2-1,CASSLGGEQFF,TGTGCCAGCAGCTTAGGAGGTGAGCAGTTCTTC
TRBD2,-,TRBV9,TRBJ2-1,CASSVALAGEFNEQFF,TGTGCCAGCAGCGTAGCCCTAGCGGGGGAGTTTAATGAGCAGTTCTTC
-,-,TRBV6-2/TRBV6-3,TRBJ1-2,CASSYTLDSENYGYTF,TGTGCCAGCAGCTATACCTTGGACAGTGAGAACTATGGCTACACCTTC
-,-,TRBV12-3/TRBV12-4,TRBJ1-3,CASVGSSTIYF,TGTGCCAGCGTAGGGAGCAGCACCATATATTTT
-,-,TRBV5-1,TRBJ2-3,CASSLEISGNTDTQYF,TGCGCCAGCAGCTTGGAGATTAGCGGAAACACAGATACGCAGTATTTT
-,-,TRBV6-1,TRBJ2-1,CASSDRDFYNEQFF,TGTGCCAGCAGTGATCGGGACTTCTACAATGAGCAGTTCTTC
TRBD2,-,TRBV9,TRBJ2-3,CASSRGIAGPVTDTQYF,TGTGCCAGCTCGAGGGGAATAGCGGGGCCAGTCACAGATACGCAGTATTTT
-,-,TRBV5-4,TRBJ1-3,CASSLAGGGGNTIYF,TGTGCCAGCAGCCTGGCCGGGGGCGGTGGAAACACCATATATTTT
TRBD2,-,TRBV7-2,TRBJ2-7,CASSLVPGGLYEQYF,TGTGCCAGCAGCTTAGTCCCGGGAGGTCTCTACGAGCAGTACTTC
-,-,TRBV20-1,TRBJ2-7,CSASEGRSISYEQYF,TGCAGTGCTAGTGAGGGACGCTCGATCTCCTACGAGCAGTACTTC